A selection of T cell receptor beta chains follows, all from one sample in a study of PD-1 blockade in classical Hodgkin lymphoma. Profiled with immunoSEQ multiplex PCR; TCRdb holds only in-frame clones, not every one. The sample includes about 29,000 clones, over 75% of them seen just once. This specimen consisted of CD4+ T cells from blood, obtained at baseline. The receptors stem from a human donor with classical Hodgkin lymphoma. Both conserved end residues are part of each CDR3. The D gene is left open where the match is weak. A row's size may be missing; if present it is once, few, many or a size class.

v_gene: TRBV7-9
abundance: .
j_gene: TRBJ2-1
d_gene: TRBD2
CDR3nt: TGTGCCAGCAGCTCCAGAAGGCGGGAGGGCCGGGGGAATGAGCAGTTCTTC
CDR3aa: CASSSRRREGRGNEQFF

v_gene: TRBV5-5
abundance: .
j_gene: TRBJ2-7
d_gene: TRBD1
CDR3nt: TGTGCCAGCAGCTTGGCTTTAGGACAGGGTAACCACGAGCAGTACTTC
CDR3aa: CASSLALGQGNHEQYF

v_gene: TRBV6-1
abundance: .
j_gene: TRBJ1-1
d_gene: TRBD1
CDR3nt: TGTGCCAGCAGTGATCTGGGACAGGGGAACACTGAAGCTTTCTTT
CDR3aa: CASSDLGQGNTEAFF

v_gene: TRBV6-1
abundance: .
j_gene: TRBJ2-2
d_gene: TRBD1
CDR3nt: TGTGCCAGCGGGGGGACAGGGTGGAACACCGGGGAGCTGTTTTTT
CDR3aa: CASGGTGWNTGELFF

v_gene: TRBV18
abundance: .
j_gene: TRBJ2-7
d_gene: TRBD2
CDR3nt: TGTGCCAGCTCACCACTCGAGTATAGCGGGAGTCTACCCTCCGAGCAGTACTTC
CDR3aa: CASSPLEYSGSLPSEQYF

v_gene: TRBV6-5
abundance: .
j_gene: TRBJ1-2
d_gene: .
CDR3nt: TGTGCCAGCAGTTCAAGGACCGACGGTGGCTACACCTTC
CDR3aa: CASSSRTDGGYTF

v_gene: TRBV28
abundance: .
j_gene: TRBJ2-1
d_gene: .
CDR3nt: TGTGCCAGCAGTTCCTCCGGGACACCCTCCTACAATGAGCAGTTCTTC
CDR3aa: CASSSSGTPSYNEQFF

v_gene: TRBV7-9
abundance: .
j_gene: TRBJ1-5
d_gene: .
CDR3nt: TGTGCCAGCAGCCCCGGACGTCAGCCCCAGCATTTT
CDR3aa: CASSPGRQPQHF

v_gene: TRBV7-2
abundance: .
j_gene: TRBJ2-2
d_gene: TRBD2
CDR3nt: TGTGCCAGCAGCCGGGTTGGCGGGAGGGGTACCGGGGAGCTGTTTTTT
CDR3aa: CASSRVGGRGTGELFF

v_gene: TRBV25-1
abundance: .
j_gene: TRBJ2-5
d_gene: .
CDR3nt: TGTGCCAGCAGTGGTTTAGGGGTTGGCCAAGAGACCCAGTACTTC
CDR3aa: CASSGLGVGQETQYF

v_gene: TRBV6-1
abundance: .
j_gene: TRBJ2-4
d_gene: .
CDR3nt: TGTGCCAGCATAGGCCTAGCCAAAAACATTCAGTACTTC
CDR3aa: CASIGLAKNIQYF

v_gene: TRBV9
abundance: .
j_gene: TRBJ2-4
d_gene: .
CDR3nt: TGTGCCAGCAGCCCCCAAGCCAAAAACATTCAGTACTTC
CDR3aa: CASSPQAKNIQYF

v_gene: TRBV6-6
abundance: .
j_gene: TRBJ2-1
d_gene: TRBD2
CDR3nt: TGTGCCAGCAGTTTCGGGGGGGTCTACAATGAGCAGTTCTTC
CDR3aa: CASSFGGVYNEQFF

v_gene: TRBV4-1
abundance: once
j_gene: TRBJ1-2
d_gene: .
CDR3nt: TGCGCCAGCAGCCAAGAATCGGTATCTCGGGGGTATGGCTACACCTTC
CDR3aa: CASSQESVSRGYGYTF

v_gene: TRBV30
abundance: few
j_gene: TRBJ1-2
d_gene: .
CDR3nt: TGTGCCTGGAACTCAGCCAACTATGGCTACACCTTC
CDR3aa: CAWNSANYGYTF

v_gene: TRBV5-4
abundance: .
j_gene: TRBJ1-2
d_gene: .
CDR3nt: TGTGCCAGCAGCTTGGCCGGGGATGCTAACTATGGCTACACCTTC
CDR3aa: CASSLAGDANYGYTF

v_gene: TRBV2
abundance: .
j_gene: TRBJ2-7
d_gene: .
CDR3nt: TGTGCCAGCAGTGAGGACCCCAGGCTGTACGAGCAGTACTTC
CDR3aa: CASSEDPRLYEQYF

v_gene: TRBV7-2
abundance: .
j_gene: TRBJ2-1
d_gene: TRBD2
CDR3nt: TGTGCCAGCAGCTTCGCCCCCTTTAGCGGGAGCTCCTACAATGAGCAGTTCTTC
CDR3aa: CASSFAPFSGSSYNEQFF

v_gene: TRBV28
abundance: few
j_gene: TRBJ1-5
d_gene: TRBD1
CDR3nt: TGTGCCAGCAGTGACAGGGTGCAGCCCCAGCATTTT
CDR3aa: CASSDRVQPQHF

v_gene: TRBV10-1
abundance: .
j_gene: TRBJ1-1
d_gene: .
CDR3nt: TGCGCCAGCAGTGACCAATCTAGAGAAGCTTTCTTT
CDR3aa: CASSDQSREAFF

v_gene: TRBV7-2
abundance: .
j_gene: TRBJ1-1
d_gene: .
CDR3nt: TGTGCCAGCAGCTTACTTCAGGGGTCTACTGAAGCTTTCTTT
CDR3aa: CASSLLQGSTEAFF

v_gene: TRBV7-2
abundance: .
j_gene: TRBJ1-4
d_gene: TRBD1
CDR3nt: TGTGCCAGCAGCTTATACGACAGGGTTAATGAAAAACTGTTTTTT
CDR3aa: CASSLYDRVNEKLFF

v_gene: TRBV11-2
abundance: .
j_gene: TRBJ2-5
d_gene: .
CDR3nt: TGTGCCAGCAGCCCCTACCAAGAGACCCAGTACTTC
CDR3aa: CASSPYQETQYF

v_gene: TRBV6-1
abundance: .
j_gene: TRBJ2-1
d_gene: TRBD1
CDR3nt: TGTGCCAGCAGGGCCGACAGGGGCGAGCAGTTCTTC
CDR3aa: CASRADRGEQFF

v_gene: TRBV2
abundance: .
j_gene: TRBJ1-5
d_gene: TRBD1
CDR3nt: TGTGCCAGCAAACGACAGGGGGGCAATCAGCCCCAGCATTTT
CDR3aa: CASKRQGGNQPQHF

v_gene: TRBV9
abundance: .
j_gene: TRBJ2-5
d_gene: TRBD2
CDR3nt: TGTGCCAGCAGCGTAGAGGGGACTAGCCCCCAAGAGACCCAGTACTTC
CDR3aa: CASSVEGTSPQETQYF

v_gene: TRBV11-1
abundance: .
j_gene: TRBJ2-7
d_gene: .
CDR3nt: TGTGCCAGCAGCTCTAAGAGCGGGTTCAGCTCCTACGAGCAGTACTTC
CDR3aa: CASSSKSGFSSYEQYF

v_gene: TRBV2
abundance: .
j_gene: TRBJ2-3
d_gene: .
CDR3nt: TGTGCCAGCAGCGAAAAGCGGATTGACACAGATACGCAGTATTTT
CDR3aa: CASSEKRIDTDTQYF

v_gene: TRBV6-6
abundance: .
j_gene: TRBJ2-3
d_gene: .
CDR3nt: TGTGCCAGCAGTTACTCAGGGGCCCGCACAGATACGCAGTATTTT
CDR3aa: CASSYSGARTDTQYF

v_gene: TRBV6-4
abundance: .
j_gene: TRBJ2-5
d_gene: .
CDR3nt: TGTGCCAGCGCCAGGTCCGTCGGAGAGACCCAGTACTTC
CDR3aa: CASARSVGETQYF

v_gene: TRBV28
abundance: .
j_gene: TRBJ2-1
d_gene: TRBD2
CDR3nt: TGTGCCAGCAGCCCCGGGACTAGCGGCTACAATGAGCAGTTCTTC
CDR3aa: CASSPGTSGYNEQFF

v_gene: TRBV27
abundance: .
j_gene: TRBJ2-7
d_gene: .
CDR3nt: TGTGCCAGCAGTTTATATAGAGGGAGAAAAGGGGTCGGCGAGCAGTACTTC
CDR3aa: CASSLYRGRKGVGEQYF

v_gene: TRBV6-5
abundance: .
j_gene: TRBJ2-5
d_gene: TRBD1
CDR3nt: TGTGCCAGCAGTAGAGACAGGGGGAACGGAGAGACCCAGTACTTC
CDR3aa: CASSRDRGNGETQYF

v_gene: TRBV10-3
abundance: few
j_gene: TRBJ2-1
d_gene: TRBD2
CDR3nt: TGTGCCATCAGTGAGTCGAGAGGGCGGACTAGCGGGGACAATGAGCAGTTCTTC
CDR3aa: CAISESRGRTSGDNEQFF

v_gene: TRBV6-1
abundance: few
j_gene: TRBJ2-7
d_gene: .
CDR3nt: TGTGCCAGCCTCAGTCAGGGCGGGAGGACAGGAGAGCAGTACTTC
CDR3aa: CASLSQGGRTGEQYF

v_gene: TRBV6-6
abundance: .
j_gene: TRBJ1-2
d_gene: .
CDR3nt: TGTGCCAGCAGTTACTCGAGTGCCCTGGATGGCTACACCTTC
CDR3aa: CASSYSSALDGYTF

v_gene: TRBV6-1
abundance: .
j_gene: TRBJ1-5
d_gene: .
CDR3nt: TGTGCCAGCAGTGACCGGGCTTCCGTGGCCCAGCATTTT
CDR3aa: CASSDRASVAQHF

v_gene: TRBV5-4
abundance: .
j_gene: TRBJ2-1
d_gene: TRBD2
CDR3nt: TGTGCCAGCAGCTTGGGCGGGAGAGACAATGAGCAGTTCTTC
CDR3aa: CASSLGGRDNEQFF

v_gene: TRBV10-3
abundance: .
j_gene: TRBJ1-1
d_gene: .
CDR3nt: TGTGCCATCAGTGAGCAAAAAGAGAACACTGAAGCTTTCTTT
CDR3aa: CAISEQKENTEAFF

v_gene: TRBV5-4
abundance: .
j_gene: TRBJ2-7
d_gene: .
CDR3nt: TGTGCCAGCAGCTTGGGAGGGGAAATCTACGAGCAGTACTTC
CDR3aa: CASSLGGEIYEQYF

v_gene: TRBV5-4
abundance: .
j_gene: TRBJ2-3
d_gene: .
CDR3nt: TGTGCCAGCAGCGTCCGGACAAGCACAGATACGCAGTATTTT
CDR3aa: CASSVRTSTDTQYF

v_gene: TRBV6-1
abundance: few
j_gene: TRBJ1-2
d_gene: TRBD1
CDR3nt: TGTGCCAGCACCCCGACAGGGTACTATGGCTACACCTTC
CDR3aa: CASTPTGYYGYTF

v_gene: TRBV29-1
abundance: .
j_gene: TRBJ1-1
d_gene: .
CDR3nt: TGCAGCGTTCAGAAGAACACTGAAGCTTTCTTT
CDR3aa: CSVQKNTEAFF